This T cell receptor beta chain was identified during a study of T cells expressing NK-cell markers (dated by TCRdb to the early 2020s). Describing the broader study: Fewer than ten donors provided sorted CD3+CD56+NKG2C+, CD3+CD56+NKG2C- and CD3+CD56-NKG2C+ T-cell subsets, whose TCR beta-chain repertoires were profiled. The eight sequenced donors were randomly selected healthy volunteers, three men and five women. Sequencing of the libraries produced 2 x 150 bp reads on Illumina HiSeq 2000/2500, MiSeq or NextSeq. Among the eight sequenced donors, only one was HCMV-seronegative, while the other seven were HCMV-seropositive. What the study reported, not specific to this receptor: In roughly 6 donors, the dominant CD3+CD56+NKG2C+ clonotypes were found to rank among the top 10 CD8+ clonotypes and to make up roughly 1.0-7.0% of CD8+ T cells. Those dominant clonotypes were again the most abundant among CD3+CD56-NKG2C+ cells in a handful of donors, at about 25-60.1%. It remained unclear whether the expanded NKG2C-expressing T cell clones were specific for HCMV antigens.

As to this clonotype: It lacks a known antigen.

Sequenced using an Illumina HiSeq 2000. TCR beta cDNA libraries were prepared using 5'RACE template switching, which introduced a universal primer site and unique molecular identifiers. Priming for cDNA synthesis came from the TCR beta constant segment, and two successive PCR amplification steps followed. The original methods were these. MIGEC was used to demultiplex reads and group reads by UMI, and MiTCR was used to assemble and quantify clonotypes. To exclude erroneous sequences, any TCR cDNA sequence not supported by at least two reads was discarded. Downstream repertoire analysis used the tcR package, and clonotypes were matched across fractions by CDR3 nucleotide sequence plus V segment. VDJmatch was used to annotate antigen specificity against VDJdb, with one amino acid substitution in CDR3 allowed. After the reads were reprocessed by TCRdb, one entry was made per CDR3 protein sequence, with no DNA. For this entry, the V and J calls and clone size follow TCRdb and not the study's own pipeline. The sample table includes approximately 380,000 distinct CDR3 sequences. The top ten clonotypes cover 5% to 5.5% of the sample.

A commercial ELISA kit detecting HCMV-specific IgG in serum was used to determine HCMV serostatus. Peripheral blood mononuclear cells were isolated from blood by Ficoll density gradient centrifugation. Taken from the germline V gene, the CDR1 and CDR2 loops are SQVTM and ANQGSEA. The CDR3 sequence holds 14 residues, the cysteine and phenylalanine included. Only the protein is on record. The receptor was isolated from a man aged 18 to 69 in good health. Source material: blood T cells: a sorted CD56 or NKG2C T cell subset, CD4+ or CD8+ T cells, or bulk PBMC T cells (not recorded which). The rearrangement combines TRBV29-1 with TRBJ1-4. The CDR3 loop reads CSVWDAATNEKLFF.